One sample yielded the 32 T cell receptor beta chains listed below, sequenced in a study of shared clonotypes between healthy human individuals. Produced via immunoSEQ multiplex PCR; TCRdb's table is partial and in-frame only. The data contain 2 million to 3 million clones, approximately 94% of them singletons. Source material: naive CD4+ T cells from PBMCs. Subset denoted: CD45RA+ positively selected. The receptors derive from a man younger than 35 in good health. Some clones in this sample may be carry-over from other donors' samples.

The chain joins TRBV9 to TRBJ2-5; D is perhaps TRBD1 (6 bases). V lost 4 bases and J 2 bases, leaving 9 bases between the germline ends. Germline loops: CDR1 SGDLS, CDR2 YYNGEE. This CDR3 spans 13 amino acids. This CDR3 reads CASSKGVQETQYF. CDR3 bases: TGTGCCAGCAGCAAGGGGGTGCAAGAGACCCAGTACTTC.

This clone showed up just once. The chain recombines TRBV5-4 with TRBJ2-3; a possible D gene is TRBD2 (6 bases). Germline CDR1 reads SGHNT; CDR2 reads YYREEE (reference sequence). The ends were cut back, 5 bases at V and 1 base at J, with 17 bases in the middle. CDR3 length: 16 amino acids. CDR3 DNA: TGTGCCAGCAGATTCGGGAGCACAGCCCGCACAGATACGCAGTATTTT. The encoded protein is CASRFGSTARTDTQYF.

About this clone: The sample holds other DNA sequences that translate to the same CDR3. The CDR3 bases are TGTGCCAGCAGTTTGGAGGGGAGCGGCTATGGCTACACCTTC. Encoded protein: CASSLEGSGYGYTF. This chain uses TRBV6-5 with TRBJ1-2, with D tentatively TRBD1 (5 bases). CDR1 and CDR2 from the germline V gene are MNHEY and SVGAGI. CDR3 size: 14 residues. Deletions cut 4 bases from V and 4 bases from J, with 13 bases between.

V and J are TRBV21-1 and TRBJ2-5; the D call TRBD2 from the table was never checked on the DNA. TRBV21-1 is listed as a pseudogene. This CDR3 has 15 amino acids. In nucleotides, the CDR3 is TGTGCCAGCACCCGACCGGCGGGGGGCAAAGAGACCCAGTACTTC. Protein: CASTRPAGGKETQYF.

As concerns this clone: Other DNA sequences in this sample translate to the same CDR3. V gene TRBV28 combines with J gene TRBJ1-5; no clear D. CDR3 length equals 12 residues. Germline V gene sequence: CDR1 MDHEN, CDR2 SYDVKM. Trimming shortened V by 5 bases and J by 2 bases, and 4 bases separated the two germline ends. CDR3 loop: CASSPGNQPQHF. In DNA form, the CDR3 reads TGTGCCAGCAGTCCAGGCAATCAGCCCCAGCATTTT.

The gene calls are TRBV4-2 and TRBJ2-2; 7 positions agree with TRBD2. Germline lookup yields CDR1 LGHNA and CDR2 YNFKEQ. The V and J ends lost 4 bases and 2 bases, in that order; junction bases with no gene match: 13. The CDR3 is made up of 18 amino acids. CDR3 sequence: CASSPNPQTSDNTGELFF. CDR3 bases: TGTGCCAGCAGCCCCAACCCGCAAACTAGCGACAACACCGGGGAGCTGTTTTTT.

The genes are TRBV9 and TRBJ2-7; TRBD2 matches at 10 bases. Losses at the gene ends were 4 bases for V and 4 bases for J; bases not matched to a gene: 11. This CDR3 spans 16 amino acids. The germline CDR1 and CDR2 sequences are SGDLS and YYNGEE. The CDR3 DNA reads TGTGCCAGCAGCTACGGACTAGCGGACATGGGGTACGAGCAGTACTTC. As protein: CASSYGLADMGYEQYF.

The rearrangement uses TRBV2 and TRBJ2-3; 7 nucleotides line up with TRBD1. The CDR3 runs to 15 residues. V lost 5 bases, J lost 1 base, and 6 bases stayed unmatched. Germline V gene lookup returns CDR1 SNHLY and CDR2 FYNNEI. The CDR3 sequence: CASSLKGAGTDTQYF. In DNA, the CDR3 is TGTGCCAGCAGTCTAAAGGGGGCGGGCACAGATACGCAGTATTTT.

This clone was seen once. Other DNA sequences of this sample code for an identical CDR3. The V and J genes are TRBV5-1 and TRBJ2-3; 7 bases line up with TRBD2. V dropped 0 bases and J dropped 3; count of bases not matched to a gene: 4. Germline CDR1 SGHRS, CDR2 YFSETQ. The CDR3 totals 15 residues. CDR3 nucleotides: TGCGCCAGCAGCTTGGCCGGAGCGGGGACAGATACGCAGTATTTT. Translated, it gives CASSLAGAGTDTQYF. Based on the CDR3 plus reference TRBV5-1 and TRBJ2-3, the full variable domain is KAGVTQTPRYLIKTRGQQVTLSCSPISGHRSVSWYQQTPGQGLQFLFEYFSETQRNKGNFPGRFSGRQFSNSRSEMNVSTLELGDSALYLCASSLAGAGTDTQYFGPGTRLTVL.

This clone has just one count. This chain joins TRBV7-3 and TRBJ1-1, with TRBD1 matching over 8 bases. Looked up from germline, CDR1 is SGHTA and CDR2 is FQGTGA. Trimming cost V 5 bases and J 4 bases; bases outside gene matches: 9. The CDR3 is 15 residues long. The CDR3 sequence: CASSKETGAVTEAFF. The CDR3 DNA sequence: TGTGCCAGCAGCAAGGAGACAGGGGCGGTCACTGAAGCTTTCTTT.

This chain joins TRBV5-4 and TRBJ2-7; possible D gene TRBD2, 5 bases. Per the germline V gene, CDR1 is SGHNT and CDR2 is YYREEE (reference sequence). V shed 1 base and J shed 4 bases, with 12 bases lying between them. CDR3 length equals 14 residues. The CDR3 nucleotides are TGTGCCAGCAGCTTGTACGGGGTGGGGTACGAGCAGTACTTC. This encodes CASSLYGVGYEQYF.

Here the CDR3 DNA reads TGTGCCAGCAGTCCCTCCTTTGAGGCCTGGAACACTGAAGCTTTCTTT. It yields the protein CASSPSFEAWNTEAFF. The gene calls are TRBV28 and TRBJ1-1; D remains unclear. V was clipped by 5 bases and J by 1 base, with 17 bases between them. Germline CDR1 reads MDHEN; CDR2 reads SYDVKM. The CDR3 extends over 16 amino acids.

In its sample, this clone was seen once. The gene calls are TRBV29-1 and TRBJ1-1, with D possibly being TRBD1 (5 bases). The CDR3 is 13 amino acids. Per the germline V gene, CDR1 is SQVTM and CDR2 is ANQGSEA. V was trimmed by 6 bases and J by 2 bases, leaving 13 bases between them. The CDR3 region has the DNA TGCAGCGTGTCGGACACCCTAAACACTGAAGCTTTCTTT. It is translated as CSVSDTLNTEAFF.

V usage is TRBV5-5 and J usage is TRBJ1-4, with D possibly matching TRBD1 (5 bases). V lost 0 bases and J lost 7, with 13 bases in between. CDR1 SGHKS and CDR2 YYEKEE come from the germline V gene (reference sequence). This CDR3 is 15 amino acids long. CDR3 sequence: CASSLAGTRSEKLFF. The CDR3 DNA reads as TGTGCCAGCAGCTTGGCCGGGACTCGGAGTGAAAAACTGTTTTTT. The variable domain in full, with the rest retrieved from reference TRBV5-5 and TRBJ1-4, is DAGVTQSPTHLIKTRGQQVTLRCSPISGHKSVSWYQQVLGQGPQFIFQYYEKEERGRGNFPDRFSARQFPNYSSELNVNALLLGDSALYLCASSLAGTRSEKLFFGSGTQLSVL.

A remark on this clone: Distinct nucleotide sequences in the sample also encode this CDR3. The chain has TRBV15 and TRBJ2-1; 14 bases line up with TRBD2. Trimming removed 1 base from V and 6 bases from J; junction bases left unmatched: 2. The CDR3 is 16 amino acids. Germline CDR1 LNHNV, CDR2 YYDKDF (reference sequence). The CDR3 loop is CATSRGGTSGSNEQFF. DNA of the CDR3: TGTGCCACCAGCAGAGGGGGGACTAGCGGGAGCAATGAGCAGTTCTTC.

The V and J genes are TRBV21-1 and TRBJ1-2. TRBV21-1 is shown as a pseudogene. This CDR3 region has 13 residues. As DNA, the CDR3 is TGTGCCAGCGGAAGGCCATCTAACTATGGCTACACCTTC. Protein product: CASGRPSNYGYTF.

This clone has a handful of counts. The chain joins TRBV5-8 to TRBJ1-5; D is undetermined. Looked up from germline, CDR1 is SGHTS and CDR2 is YDEGEE. The CDR3 has 13 amino acids. V was clipped by 5 bases and J by 5 bases, with 11 bases between them. CDR3 sequence reads: CASSIRGHQPQHF. CDR3 sequence (DNA): TGTGCCAGCAGTATCAGAGGCCATCAGCCCCAGCATTTT.

J is TRBJ1-5 and V is TRBV19, with 8 nucleotides matching TRBD1. Germline lookup yields CDR1 LNHDA and CDR2 SQIVND (reference sequence). This CDR3 is 18 amino acids long. V lost 4 bases, J lost 2 bases, and 13 bases stayed unmatched. The CDR3 region is CASSTGRPGGLGNQPQHF. In nucleotides, the CDR3 is TGTGCCAGTAGTACGGGACGCCCAGGGGGCCTAGGCAATCAGCCCCAGCATTTT. Looking up the rest from reference TRBV19 and TRBJ1-5 gives the full variable domain: DGGITQSPKYLFRKEGQNVTLSCEQNLNHDAMYWYRQDPGQGLRLIYYSQIVNDFQKGDIAEGYSVSREKKESFPLTVTSAQKNPTAFYLCASSTGRPGGLGNQPQHFGDGTRLSIL.

The chain uses TRBV10-3 and TRBJ1-6, with 8 bases fitting TRBD1. CDR1 is ENHRY and CDR2 is SYGVKD in the germline V gene. The trim removed 0 bases at V and 9 bases at J, leaving 1 base unmatched. CDR3 length: 14 amino acids. DNA of the CDR3: TGTGCCATCAGTGAGTCCGACAGGGGTTCACCCCTCCACTTT. Protein sequence: CAISESDRGSPLHF.

The V call is TRBV28, the J call TRBJ1-1; no firm D call. The V gene lost 5 bases and the J gene lost 0 bases, with 4 bases spanning the gap. CDR1 MDHEN and CDR2 SYDVKM come from the germline V gene. This CDR3 is 12 amino acids long. CDR3 amino acids: CASSVMNTEAFF. DNA for the CDR3: TGTGCCAGCAGTGTGATGAACACTGAAGCTTTCTTT.

The CDR3 protein is CASSLDRATYEQYF. The CDR3 DNA reads TGTGCCAGCAGCTTAGACAGGGCGACCTACGAGCAGTACTTC. This chain uses TRBV7-9 with TRBJ2-7, with TRBD1 as a possible D gene (6 bases). The germline gives CDR1 SEHNR, CDR2 FQNEAQ (reference sequence). V was cut by 1 base and J by 2 bases, with 9 bases left in between. The CDR3 covers 14 residues.

In the case of this clone: This sample includes further DNA sequences coding for the same CDR3. This rearrangement joins TRBV6-4 to TRBJ1-2; the D gene is possibly TRBD1 (5 bases). The germline gives CDR1 MRHNA, CDR2 SNTAGT. The CDR3 covers 12 residues. The V and J ends lost 0 bases and 7 bases respectively, with 6 bases between them. The CDR3 loop reads CASSDSGVGYTF. The CDR3 coding sequence is TGTGCCAGCAGTGACTCGGGGGTTGGCTACACCTTC.

V and J are TRBV18 and TRBJ2-5; D possibly corresponds to TRBD1 (6 bases). This CDR3 has 12 residues. Looked up from germline, CDR1 is KGHSH and CDR2 is LQKENI. V was pared by 8 bases and J by 2 bases, with 9 bases between. In DNA, the CDR3 is TGTGCCAGCGCGACAGGTCAAGAGACCCAGTACTTC. Encoded protein: CASATGQETQYF.

The chain is built from TRBV27 and TRBJ2-4; 12 bases are shared with TRBD2. Germline V gives CDR1 MNHEY, CDR2 SMNVEV (reference sequence). There are 21 residues in the CDR3. V lost 8 bases and J lost 0; bases outside the gene matches: 20. The CDR3 is CASCGSRASGRATLAKNIQYF. In nucleotides, the CDR3 is TGTGCCAGCTGCGGGTCTAGGGCTAGCGGGAGGGCTACACTAGCCAAAAACATTCAGTACTTC.

With respect to this clone: The sample carries other DNA sequences with the same CDR3. The J gene is TRBJ2-7, the V gene TRBV10-3; 8 bases are shared with TRBD1. The germline V gene encodes CDR1 ENHRY and CDR2 SYGVKD. V was clipped by 6 bases and J by 3 bases; unmatched bases: 1. This CDR3 spans 12 amino acids. In nucleotides, the CDR3 is TGTGCCATCAGCGGACAGGGCTACGAGCAGTACTTC. Protein: CAISGQGYEQYF.

This chain links TRBV7-2 with TRBJ2-7; D assignment may be TRBD1 or TRBD2 (6 bases each). This CDR3 contains 17 residues. CDR1 SGHTA and CDR2 FQGNSA come from the germline V gene. Trimming took 3 bases from V and 2 from J, leaving 20 bases between them. This chain's CDR3 is CASSFRGASELPYEQYF. The CDR3 coding sequence is TGTGCCAGCAGCTTTAGGGGGGCTAGCGAATTACCCTACGAGCAGTACTTC.

The rearrangement links TRBV6-6 to TRBJ1-6; perhaps TRBD1 as D (6 bases). Per the germline V gene, CDR1 is MNHNY and CDR2 is SVGAGI (reference sequence). The CDR3 is 15 residues long. Trimming removed 5 bases at V and 10 bases at J, with 18 bases between. CDR3 region: CASSPRGVKDSPLHF. CDR3 coding DNA: TGTGCCAGCAGTCCTAGGGGGGTGAAGGACTCACCCCTCCACTTT.

V gene TRBV7-7 combines with J gene TRBJ2-5, with D possibly being TRBD1 (6 bases). This CDR3 has 14 residues. V dropped 3 bases and J dropped 4 bases, with 12 bases sitting between them. CDR1 is SSHAT and CDR2 is FNYEAQ in the germline V gene (reference sequence). The CDR3 spells CASSFPGQPETQYF. Written as DNA, the CDR3 is TGTGCCAGCAGCTTCCCCGGACAGCCAGAGACCCAGTACTTC.

For this clone: This specimen includes other DNA sequences encoding the same CDR3. V usage is TRBV2 and J usage is TRBJ2-7; no reliable D call. The ends were cut back, 6 bases at V and 1 base at J, with 4 bases in the middle. Germline values: CDR1 SNHLY, CDR2 FYNNEI. The CDR3 runs 11 residues. As DNA, the CDR3 is TGTGCCAGCAGCGTGTCCTACGAGCAGTACTTC. This sequence encodes CASSVSYEQYF.

As concerns this clone: Other DNA sequences of this sample code for an identical CDR3. The V and J genes are TRBV5-1 and TRBJ2-7; 11 bases line up with TRBD2. J lost 5 bases, V lost 2 bases, and 3 bases had no gene match. This CDR3 comprises 14 residues. Per the germline V gene, CDR1 is SGHRS and CDR2 is YFSETQ. The CDR3 DNA is TGCGCCAGCAGCTTTCTAGCGGGAGGCCACGAGCAGTACTTC. Protein product: CASSFLAGGHEQYF.

Details on this clone: Other DNA sequences in this specimen translate into the identical CDR3. This chain uses TRBV5-1 with TRBJ2-1; D may be TRBD2 (6 bases). Germline-derived CDR1 and CDR2 are SGHRS and YFSETQ. The CDR3 is 14 amino acids. V lost 5 bases and J 2 bases, leaving 11 bases between the germline ends. The CDR3 here is CASSSGGAYNEQFF. CDR3 DNA sequence: TGCGCCAGCAGTTCGGGCGGGGCCTACAATGAGCAGTTCTTC. The full variable domain, completed using reference TRBV5-1 and TRBJ2-1, is KAGVTQTPRYLIKTRGQQVTLSCSPISGHRSVSWYQQTPGQGLQFLFEYFSETQRNKGNFPGRFSGRQFSNSRSEMNVSTLELGDSALYLCASSSGGAYNEQFFGPGTRLTVL.

This chain uses TRBV9 with TRBJ1-1; the D is unclear. Germline V gene data show CDR1 as SGDLS and CDR2 as YYNGEE. This CDR3 has 14 residues. Trimming removed 0 bases at V and 1 base at J, with 7 bases between. This CDR3 is CASSVAIWNTEAFF. In DNA form, the CDR3 reads TGTGCCAGCAGCGTAGCTATTTGGAACACTGAAGCTTTCTTT. The full variable domain, rest sourced from reference TRBV9 and TRBJ1-1, is DSGVTQTPKHLITATGQRVTLRCSPRSGDLSVYWYQQSLDQGLQFLIQYYNGEERAKGNILERFSAQQFPDLHSELNLSSLELGDSALYFCASSVAIWNTEAFFGQGTRLTVV.